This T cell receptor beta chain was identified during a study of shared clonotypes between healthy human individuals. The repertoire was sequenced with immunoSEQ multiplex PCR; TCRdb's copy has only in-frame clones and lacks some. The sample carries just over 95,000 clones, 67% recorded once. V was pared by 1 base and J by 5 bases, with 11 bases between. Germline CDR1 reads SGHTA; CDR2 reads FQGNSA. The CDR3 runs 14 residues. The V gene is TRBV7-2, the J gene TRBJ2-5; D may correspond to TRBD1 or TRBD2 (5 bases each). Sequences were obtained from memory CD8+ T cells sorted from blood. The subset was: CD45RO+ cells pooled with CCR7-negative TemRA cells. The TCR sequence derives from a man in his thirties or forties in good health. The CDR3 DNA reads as TGTGCCAGCAGCTTAGGGGGGTGGCGGGAGACCCAGTACTTC. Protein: CASSLGGWRETQYF.